This T cell receptor (beta chain) was sequenced during a study of regulatory T cells in long-lasting Graves disease listed by TCRdb under 2021. In the study overall: Newly diagnosed Graves' disease patients had taken antithyroid drugs for less than 3 months. Patients with persistent Graves' disease were compared with patients with newly diagnosed Graves' disease using TCR sequencing and RNA sequencing of peripheral blood. The study was conducted in China and was registered as a clinical trial. TCR sequencing covered around 13 persistent and 20 or so newly diagnosed Graves' disease patients, around 33 samples in total.

The time point label, as the study defines it: newly diagnosed GD, antithyroid drugs for less than 3 months. For both TCR sequencing and RNA sequencing, RNA was extracted from PBMCs in TRIzol. The diagnosis of Graves' disease was made according to American Thyroid Association guidelines. The patients came from an endocrinology department in Xi'an, China. From each patient, 7.5 to 10 milliliters of peripheral blood was collected into an EDTA anticoagulant tube. Ficoll Paque Plus density gradient separation was used to isolate PBMCs, and no additional T cell sorting was done. RNA quality was checked with an Agilent 2100 Bioanalyzer and agarose gel, and concentration with a NanoDrop 2000. CDR1 and CDR2 are drawn from the germline V gene: WSHSY, SAAADI. From its cysteine to its phenylalanine, the CDR3 spans 13 amino acids. Only CDR3 DNA is held: 39 bases, read in frame from base 1. Germline trimming amounts to 5 bases on V and 4 bases on J, with 1 as the count of junction bases outside the gene matches.

The library was produced with multiplex PCR. Sequencing took place on an Illumina HiSeq 4000. CDR3 regions were amplified by Arm-PCR with iRepertoire HTBI primers to construct TCR beta libraries. PCR products were gel purified before sequencing. As for the authors' bioinformatics: Gene usage analysis of CDR3 amino acid clonotypes used the 62 TRBV and around 14 TRBJ segments found across samples. COPE and FqMerger were used to merge the filtered high-quality paired reads into contigs. BLAST was used to align contigs to IMGT TRBV, TRBD and TRBJ reference genes, and CDR3 was defined according to IMGT. Any clonotype with a frequency above 0.1% was counted as a highly expanded clone. Shannon entropy served as the measure of repertoire diversity, while the Gini coefficient captured V-J evenness. Public clonotypes were defined as clonotypes shared by more than one individual. TCRdb reran the public reads through fastp at Q25 and MiXCR, keeping productive beta chains. CDR3 protein sequences are deduplicated, and each keeps its most common genes and DNA. These V and J calls derive from TCRdb rather than the authors' analysis. The sample table records about 540,000 distinct CDR3 sequences; less than 15% of these occur just once. The ten largest clones take up roughly 10% of the sample.

What the research found in general, with its limitations: Preferential use of TRBV28, TRBJ1-2 and TRBJ2-5 was observed in persistent disease, whereas TRBV20-1 and TRBJ2-1 were favored in newly diagnosed disease. Patients with persistent disease shared more public clonotypes (around 2,700) than newly diagnosed patients did (more than 900). Sequencing and analysis were limited to the TCR beta chain. Compared with newly diagnosed patients, patients with persistent Graves' disease had lower TCR Shannon entropy and fewer highly expanded clones, which suggests clonal expansion. Only peripheral blood was studied, because thyroid tissue, the primary lesion, was inaccessible. The authors noted that the small sample size was a limitation that may lower accuracy.

This clonotype was seen a handful of times. Its antigen specificity is not known. Per-nucleotide qualities are absent, and no much larger clonotype sits a single base away. The sample also formed part of further work on T cells in Graves' hyperthyroidism and ophthalmopathy. From the second report: Stable Graves' hyperthyroidism was defined as no progression to ophthalmopathy during 18 months of follow-up. The hyperthyroidism patients were between 18 and 65 years old and newly diagnosed, with a disease duration of less than 2 months. Any patient with an uncontrolled infection, another autoimmune disease, pregnancy or lactation was excluded. Diagnoses were based on clinical symptoms, serum thyroxine and TRAb, thyroid ultrasound and orbital computed tomography. The first round of RT-PCR for the TCR CDR3 was performed with the HTBI primer set and the Qiagen OneStep RT-PCR kit. Most expanded thyroid clonotypes (frequency above 0.001) were also detected in blood, a finding suggesting that blood repertoires may reflect thyroid immune responses. In cross-validation, a model built on a 13 V-J signature told ophthalmopathy apart from stable hyperthyroidism with over 85% sensitivity and around 83% specificity, and in testing the same model reached 80%/75%. In validation, progression to ophthalmopathy was predicted by the model with 70.59% sensitivity and roughly 76% specificity, a median of around 5.9 months before onset. TCR V-J signatures able to tell the groups apart were searched for in a discovery cohort of 90 to 100 patients, of whom more than 40 had Graves' ophthalmopathy and some 60 had stable Graves' hyperthyroidism. Whether ophthalmopathy could be predicted prospectively was tested in an independent validation cohort made up of 18 to 20 hyperthyroidism patients plus 17 patients who later progressed to ophthalmopathy. The 100 discovery patients were randomly divided into training and test sets at a 7:3 ratio. In over five Graves' hyperthyroidism patients, the study also compared T-cell repertoires from thyroid tissue with T-cell repertoires from blood. Once sampling was done, hyperthyroidism patients were given methimazole at a starting dose of 30 mg daily, whereas ophthalmopathy patients were given high-dose intravenous methylprednisolone. A second multiplex PCR round built the libraries, followed by size selection and purification. Paired-end sequencing of the libraries was performed with 100 bp reads on an Illumina HiSeq2000. SOAPnuke was used to process the raw data, removing reads that contained adapters or uncalled bases, had a mean Phred below 15, or lacked an exact match to the constant primer or identifier. High-quality paired reads were merged with COPE v1.2.5, and unique nucleotide sequences were defined as clonotypes. MiTCR v1.1 was used to align the clonotypes against IMGT TRBV, TRBD and TRBJ reference segments. Only V-J combinations with frequency above 0.0001, covering about 99% of repertoires, were analysed. A TCS score was defined as the ratio between F50 (clonal expansion) and ExV (chaos), using BLOSUM62-based TCRdist between CDR3 peptides within each V-J. Welch's t-statistics and random forest reduced fewer than 550 V-J features to 10 to 15, which were used in a naive Bayes classifier (R e1071). No statistical method was used to fix the sample size in advance, and group allocation was not hidden from the investigators. TCR Vbeta CDR3 sequencing of roughly 140 peripheral blood samples (under 45 ophthalmopathy, approximately 80 hyperthyroidism and around 17 progressor patients) is reported in the paper.

This TCR came from a man aged 25 to 40 with Graves disease. Donor details come from another sample of the same person, matched by shared clones. Sample: peripheral blood mononuclear cells (PBMCs), taken at new diagnosis, from a patient treated with antithyroid drugs. The sequence links TRBV10-2 to TRBJ1-5; the central 8 bases match TRBD1. In nucleotides, the sequence is TGCGCCAGCAGTTGGACAGGGAATCAGCCCCAGCATTTT. This yields the protein CASSWTGNQPQHF.